This TCR beta chain emerged from a study of blood T cell repertoires in COVID-19 (dated by TCRdb to about 2020). Notes on the research overall: Samples from collaborators originated in the United States, Italy and Spain and spanned both the acute and convalescent phases of COVID-19. The material from the prospective study consisted of cDNA or gDNA derived from T cells, B-cell-depleted T cells, or PBMCs. A de-identified subject ID, COVID-19 status, age in years and sex were almost always included in the sample metadata. The dataset comprised deeply sampled blood TCRbeta repertoires from subjects exposed to, actively infected with, or recovered from COVID-19. Samples came from the ongoing ImmuneRACE study (first 160 participants) plus 1,254 subjects from 6 global collaborators. The repertoires were released in a freely available public database meant as a resource for research on the immune response to SARS-CoV-2. HLA class I and class II types, where available, came from metadata supplied by the sample provider rather than from assay-based typing.

A note on this clone: Its recognized antigen is unknown. Qualities for individual bases were not recorded, and no much larger clone is one base off.

What the study reported, not specific to this receptor: How much clinical and demographic metadata was included differed by source and by participant, and the metadata was provided uncurated.

V trim: 5 bases; J trim: 2 bases; unmatched bases: 9. Via the germline V gene (reference sequence), CDR1 is SEHNR and CDR2 FQNEAQ. The CDR3 runs 16 amino acids, cysteine and phenylalanine included. Only the CDR3 DNA is retained, 48 bases long and in frame from the first base. TCRbeta CDR3 regions were amplified from genomic DNA by means of the immunoSEQ Assay, a bias-controlled multiplex PCR. Processing in the source paper ran as follows. Within the assay, amplification of reference gene primers was used to estimate how many nucleated cells each sample contained. To quantify the absolute abundance of each unique TCRbeta CDR3 rearrangement, sequence reads were collapsed and filtered. For each sample, productive Simpson clonality was calculated as the square root of Simpson's diversity index across productive rearrangements. Here the immuneACCESS table is served through TCRdb, limited to in-frame sequences with V and J called. Missing clones are a known gap in these copies; in checked studies unresolved V genes cover under half, and the rest lacks a known reason. D and trimming come from the DNA, and the V and J calls and clone size come from that table. The sample contains about 250,000 clones, about nine tenths of them found a single time. About 3% of the sample comes from the top ten.

Enrolling through a virtual design, the prospective study's participants ranged in age from about 18 to 89 years and lived across 24 United States geographic areas. In the prospective study, cohorts were assigned on the basis of participant-reported clinical history obtained from a screening survey and a study questionnaire. ImmuneRACE Cohort 3 recovered participants were defined by two consecutive negative NP/OP PCR tests, healthcare professional clearance, or symptom resolution. In the prospective study, mobile phlebotomists collected whole blood, serum and a nasopharyngeal or oropharyngeal swab from each participant. Over a roughly two-month period, participants in the prospective study had the option of providing additional blood draws and questionnaires. Before DNA extraction, blood samples from the prospective study were shipped at room temperature or frozen.

The receptor was isolated from a woman aged 45-60 years who had recovered from COVID-19. This sequence uses TRBV7-9 and TRBJ2-5; TRBD1 agrees with 9 junctional bases. Sequencing was done on a sample of PBMCs or T cells enriched from blood (not recorded which). The CDR3 sequence is CASSARTGEKQETQYF. The nucleotide sequence reads as follows: TGTGCCAGCAGCGCGCGGACAGGGGAAAAGCAAGAGACCCAGTACTTC.